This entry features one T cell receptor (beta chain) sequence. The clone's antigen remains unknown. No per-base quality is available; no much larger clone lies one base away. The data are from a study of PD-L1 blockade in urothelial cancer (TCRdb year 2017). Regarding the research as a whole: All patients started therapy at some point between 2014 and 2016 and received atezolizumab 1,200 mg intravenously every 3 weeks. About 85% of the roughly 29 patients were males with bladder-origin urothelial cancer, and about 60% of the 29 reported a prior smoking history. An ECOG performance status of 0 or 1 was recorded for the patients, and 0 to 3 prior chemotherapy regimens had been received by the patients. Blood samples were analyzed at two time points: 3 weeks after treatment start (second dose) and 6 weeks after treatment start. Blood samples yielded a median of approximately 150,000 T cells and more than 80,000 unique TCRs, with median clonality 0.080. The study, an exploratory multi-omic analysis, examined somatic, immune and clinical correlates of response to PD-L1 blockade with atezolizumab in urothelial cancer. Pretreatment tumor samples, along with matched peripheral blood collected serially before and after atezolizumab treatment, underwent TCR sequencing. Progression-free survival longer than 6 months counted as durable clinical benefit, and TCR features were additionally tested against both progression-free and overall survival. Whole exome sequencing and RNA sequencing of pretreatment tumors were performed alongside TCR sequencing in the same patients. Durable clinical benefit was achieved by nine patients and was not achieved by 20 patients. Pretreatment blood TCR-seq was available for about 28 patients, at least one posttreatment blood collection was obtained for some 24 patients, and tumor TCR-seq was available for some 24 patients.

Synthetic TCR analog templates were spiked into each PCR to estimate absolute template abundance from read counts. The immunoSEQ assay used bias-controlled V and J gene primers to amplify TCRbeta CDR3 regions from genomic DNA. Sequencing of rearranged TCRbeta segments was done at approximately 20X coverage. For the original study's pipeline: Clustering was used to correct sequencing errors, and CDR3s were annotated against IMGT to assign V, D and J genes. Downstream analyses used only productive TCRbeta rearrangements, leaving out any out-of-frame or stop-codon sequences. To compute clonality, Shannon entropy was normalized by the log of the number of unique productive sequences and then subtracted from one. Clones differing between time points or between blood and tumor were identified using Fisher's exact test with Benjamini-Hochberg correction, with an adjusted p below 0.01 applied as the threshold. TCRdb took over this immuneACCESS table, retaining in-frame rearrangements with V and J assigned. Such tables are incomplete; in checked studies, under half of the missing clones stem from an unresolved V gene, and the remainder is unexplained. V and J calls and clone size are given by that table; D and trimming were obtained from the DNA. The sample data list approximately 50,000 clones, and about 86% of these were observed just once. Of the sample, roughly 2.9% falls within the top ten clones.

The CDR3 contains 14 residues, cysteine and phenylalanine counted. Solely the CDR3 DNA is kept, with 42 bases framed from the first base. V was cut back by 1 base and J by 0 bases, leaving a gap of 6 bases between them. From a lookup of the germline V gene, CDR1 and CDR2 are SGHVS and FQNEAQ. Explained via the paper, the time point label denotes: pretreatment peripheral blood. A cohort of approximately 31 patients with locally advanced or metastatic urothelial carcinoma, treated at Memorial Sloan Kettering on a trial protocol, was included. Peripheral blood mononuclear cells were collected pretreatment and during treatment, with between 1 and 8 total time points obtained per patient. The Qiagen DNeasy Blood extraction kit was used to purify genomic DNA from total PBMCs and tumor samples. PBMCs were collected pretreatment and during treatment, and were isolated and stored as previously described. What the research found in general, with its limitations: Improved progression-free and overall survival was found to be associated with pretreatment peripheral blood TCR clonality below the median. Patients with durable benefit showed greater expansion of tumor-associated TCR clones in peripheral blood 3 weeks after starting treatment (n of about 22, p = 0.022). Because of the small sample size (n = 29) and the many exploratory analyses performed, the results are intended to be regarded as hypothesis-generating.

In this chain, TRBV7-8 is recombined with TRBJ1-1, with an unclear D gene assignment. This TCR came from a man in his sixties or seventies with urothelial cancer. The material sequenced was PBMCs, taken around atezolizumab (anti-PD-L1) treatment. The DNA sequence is TGTGCCAGCAGCTTAGTACAAGTGAACACTGAAGCTTTCTTT. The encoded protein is CASSLVQVNTEAFF.